This T cell receptor beta chain appears in the sequencing data of a study of cytomegalovirus exposure and HLA in healthy donors. This clone has just a few counts. The antigen is unknown. V dropped 7 bases and J dropped 4; count of bases not matched to a gene: 6. CDR1 and CDR2 from the germline V gene are SNHLY and FYNNEI. This CDR3 has 14 residues. The study ran its PCR with 60 Vbeta and 13 Jbeta primers. Per the original methods: Roughly 80 million unique TCR beta chains, 10 million to 14 million shared, were counted in a later analysis. Using immunoSEQ multiplex PCR, the repertoire was profiled, and TCRdb retains in-frame clones only, with some absent. V, J and clone size reflect that table, while D and trimming were determined from the DNA. The data show 150,000 to 200,000 clones, about 80% seen once. Findings and limits, study-wide: Evidence from a later analysis indicated that most CMV-associated TCR beta chains looked HLA-restricted.

Those who donated were healthy bone marrow donors. The V and J genes are TRBV2 and TRBJ2-3; 9 nucleotides agree with TRBD2. The sequence was obtained from a man aged 35-49 years in good health and CMV-seropositive. Sequencing was carried out using PBMCs. The CDR3 sequence is CASTGGRAADTQYF. The CDR3 bases are TGTGCCAGCACCGGCGGGAGGGCGGCAGATACGCAGTATTTT.